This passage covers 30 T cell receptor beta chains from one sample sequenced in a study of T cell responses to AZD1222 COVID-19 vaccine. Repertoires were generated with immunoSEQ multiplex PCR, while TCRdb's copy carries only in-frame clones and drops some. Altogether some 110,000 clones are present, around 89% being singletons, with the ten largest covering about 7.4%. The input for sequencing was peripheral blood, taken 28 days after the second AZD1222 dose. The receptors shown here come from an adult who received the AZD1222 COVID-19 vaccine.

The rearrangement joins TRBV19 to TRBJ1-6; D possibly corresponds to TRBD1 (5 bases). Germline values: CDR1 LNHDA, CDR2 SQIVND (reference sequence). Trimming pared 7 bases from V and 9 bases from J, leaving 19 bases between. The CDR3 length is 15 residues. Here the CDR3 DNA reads TGTGCCAGTAAACCTTTGACAGATATGAGTTCACCCCTCCACTTT. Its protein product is CASKPLTDMSSPLHF.

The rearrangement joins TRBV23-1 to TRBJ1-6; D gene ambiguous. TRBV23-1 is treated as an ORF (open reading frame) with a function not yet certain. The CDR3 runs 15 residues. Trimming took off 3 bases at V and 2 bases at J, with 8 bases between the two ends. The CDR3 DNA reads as TGCGCCAGCAGTCACCCAGAAACCTATAATTCACCCCTCCACTTT. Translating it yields CASSHPETYNSPLHF.

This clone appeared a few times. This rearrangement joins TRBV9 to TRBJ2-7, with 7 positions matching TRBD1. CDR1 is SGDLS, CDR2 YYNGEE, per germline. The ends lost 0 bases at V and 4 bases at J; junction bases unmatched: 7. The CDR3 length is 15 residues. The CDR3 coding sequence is TGTGCCAGCAGCGTAGAAGGGGGCGCGGGTTACGAGCAGTACTTC. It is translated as CASSVEGGAGYEQYF. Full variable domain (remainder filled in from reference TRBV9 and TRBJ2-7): DSGVTQTPKHLITATGQRVTLRCSPRSGDLSVYWYQQSLDQGLQFLIQYYNGEERAKGNILERFSAQQFPDLHSELNLSSLELGDSALYFCASSVEGGAGYEQYFGPGTRLTVT.

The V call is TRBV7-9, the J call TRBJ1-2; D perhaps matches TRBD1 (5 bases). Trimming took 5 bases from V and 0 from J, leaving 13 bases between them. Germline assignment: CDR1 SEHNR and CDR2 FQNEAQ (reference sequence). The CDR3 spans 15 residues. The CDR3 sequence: CASSPRGRTNYGYTF. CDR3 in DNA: TGTGCCAGCAGCCCCCGGGGGAGAACTAACTATGGCTACACCTTC.

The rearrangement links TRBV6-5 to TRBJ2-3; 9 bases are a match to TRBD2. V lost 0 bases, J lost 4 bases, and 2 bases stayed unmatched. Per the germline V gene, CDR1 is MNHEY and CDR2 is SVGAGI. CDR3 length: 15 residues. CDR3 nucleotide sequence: TGTGCCAGCAGTTACTCGGCGGGGGGGGCAGATACGCAGTATTTT. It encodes CASSYSAGGADTQYF.

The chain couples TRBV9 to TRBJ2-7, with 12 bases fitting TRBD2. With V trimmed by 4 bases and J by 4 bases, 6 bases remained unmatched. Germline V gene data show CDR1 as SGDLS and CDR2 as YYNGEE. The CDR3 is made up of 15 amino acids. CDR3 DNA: TGTGCCAGCAGCTCGACTAGCGGGAGTCTTTACGAGCAGTACTTC. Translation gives CASSSTSGSLYEQYF.

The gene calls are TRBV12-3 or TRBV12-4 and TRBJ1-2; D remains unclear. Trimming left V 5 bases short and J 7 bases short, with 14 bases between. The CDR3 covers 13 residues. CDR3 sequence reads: CASSRKTGSGYTF. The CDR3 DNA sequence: TGTGCCAGCAGTCGTAAGACGGGTTCTGGCTACACCTTC.

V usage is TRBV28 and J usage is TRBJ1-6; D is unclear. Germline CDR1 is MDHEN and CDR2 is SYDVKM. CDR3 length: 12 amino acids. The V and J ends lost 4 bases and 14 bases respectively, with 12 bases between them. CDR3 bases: TGTGCCAGCAGTTCAGATTCTGGCACCCTCCACTTT. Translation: CASSSDSGTLHF. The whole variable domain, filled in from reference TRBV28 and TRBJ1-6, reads DVKVTQSSRYLVKRTGEKVFLECVQDMDHENMFWYRQDPGLGLRLIYFSYDVKMKEKGDIPEGYSVSREKKERFSLILESASTNQTSMYLCASSSDSGTLHFGNGTRLTVT.

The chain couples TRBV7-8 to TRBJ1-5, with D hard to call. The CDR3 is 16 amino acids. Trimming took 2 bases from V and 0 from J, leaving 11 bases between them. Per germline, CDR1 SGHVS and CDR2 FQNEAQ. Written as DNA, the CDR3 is TGTGCCAGCAGCTTACAGAGGTCAAATAGCAATCAGCCCCAGCATTTT. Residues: CASSLQRSNSNQPQHF.

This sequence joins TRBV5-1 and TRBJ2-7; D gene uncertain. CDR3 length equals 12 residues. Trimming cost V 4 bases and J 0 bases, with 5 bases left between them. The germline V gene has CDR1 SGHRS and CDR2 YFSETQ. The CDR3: CASSTDSYEQYF. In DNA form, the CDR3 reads TGCGCCAGCAGCACAGACTCCTACGAGCAGTACTTC. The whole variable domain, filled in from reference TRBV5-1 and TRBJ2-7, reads KAGVTQTPRYLIKTRGQQVTLSCSPISGHRSVSWYQQTPGQGLQFLFEYFSETQRNKGNFPGRFSGRQFSNSRSEMNVSTLELGDSALYLCASSTDSYEQYFGPGTRLTVT.

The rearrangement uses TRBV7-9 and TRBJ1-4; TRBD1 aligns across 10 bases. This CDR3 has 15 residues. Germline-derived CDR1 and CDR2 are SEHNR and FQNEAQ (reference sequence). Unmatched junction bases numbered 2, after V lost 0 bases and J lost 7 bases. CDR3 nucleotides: TGTGCCAGCAGCTTAGCGACAGGGGGCGGTGAAAAACTGTTTTTT. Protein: CASSLATGGGEKLFF.

Written as DNA, the CDR3 is TGTGCCAGCAGTTACTCGGGAGGGGCCAACGTCCTGACTTTC. It encodes CASSYSGGANVLTF. The chain is built from TRBV6-5 and TRBJ2-6; D ambiguous. Germline V gene lookup returns CDR1 MNHEY and CDR2 SVGAGI. The CDR3 totals 14 residues. V was shortened by 0 bases and J by 4 bases, with 4 bases between the two germline ends.

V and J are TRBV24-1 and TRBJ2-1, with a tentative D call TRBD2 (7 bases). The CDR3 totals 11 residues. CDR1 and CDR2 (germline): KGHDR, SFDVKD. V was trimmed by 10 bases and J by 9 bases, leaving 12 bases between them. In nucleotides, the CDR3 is TGTGCCACGGGGGGGGGCGGTGAGCAGTTCTTC. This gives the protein CATGGGGEQFF.

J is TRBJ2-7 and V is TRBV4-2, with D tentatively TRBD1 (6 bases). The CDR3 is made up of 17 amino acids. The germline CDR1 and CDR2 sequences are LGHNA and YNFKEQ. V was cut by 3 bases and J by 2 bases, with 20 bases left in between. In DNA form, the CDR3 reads TGTGCCAGCAGCCAGGTGCCCCGAACAGGGAGCCCCTACGAGCAGTACTTC. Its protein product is CASSQVPRTGSPYEQYF.

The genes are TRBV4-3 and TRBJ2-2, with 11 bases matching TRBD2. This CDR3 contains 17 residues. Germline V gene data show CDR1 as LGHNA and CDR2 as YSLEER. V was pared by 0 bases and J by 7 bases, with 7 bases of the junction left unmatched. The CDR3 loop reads CASSQEKLAGEVGELFF. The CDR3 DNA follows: TGCGCCAGCAGCCAAGAAAAACTAGCGGGAGAGGTCGGGGAGCTGTTTTTT.

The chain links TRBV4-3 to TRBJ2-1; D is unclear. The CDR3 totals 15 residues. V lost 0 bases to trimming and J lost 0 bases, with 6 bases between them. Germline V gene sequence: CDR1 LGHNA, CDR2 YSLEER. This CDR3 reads CASSQDSTSYNEQFF. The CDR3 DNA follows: TGCGCCAGCAGCCAAGACTCAACCTCCTACAATGAGCAGTTCTTC.

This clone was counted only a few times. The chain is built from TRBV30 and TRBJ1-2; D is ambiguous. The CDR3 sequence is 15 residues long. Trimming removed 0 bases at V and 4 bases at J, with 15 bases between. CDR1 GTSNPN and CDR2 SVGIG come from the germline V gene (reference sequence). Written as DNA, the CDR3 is TGTGCCTGGAGTGTAGTCCACTGGGCAGTCTATGGCTACACCTTC. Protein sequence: CAWSVVHWAVYGYTF.

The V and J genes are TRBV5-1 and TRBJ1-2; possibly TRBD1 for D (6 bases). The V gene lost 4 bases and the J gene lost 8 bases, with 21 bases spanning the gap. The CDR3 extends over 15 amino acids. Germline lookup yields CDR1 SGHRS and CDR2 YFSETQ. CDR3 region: CASSRDAGESRGYTF. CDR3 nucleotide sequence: TGCGCCAGCAGCAGAGATGCAGGGGAGAGTCGAGGCTACACCTTC.

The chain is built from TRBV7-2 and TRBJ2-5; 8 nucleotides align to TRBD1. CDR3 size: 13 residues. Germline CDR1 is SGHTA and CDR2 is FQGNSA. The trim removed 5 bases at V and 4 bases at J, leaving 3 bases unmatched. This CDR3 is CASSRDRGETQYF. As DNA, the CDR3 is TGTGCCAGCAGCCGAGACAGGGGAGAGACCCAGTACTTC.

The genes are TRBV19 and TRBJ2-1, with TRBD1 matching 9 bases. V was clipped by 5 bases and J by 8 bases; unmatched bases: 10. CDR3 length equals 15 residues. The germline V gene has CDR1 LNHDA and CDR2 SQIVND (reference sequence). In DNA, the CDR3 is TGTGCCAGTAGTTCTCCCGGGACAGGGTATGATGAGCAGTTCTTC. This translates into CASSSPGTGYDEQFF.

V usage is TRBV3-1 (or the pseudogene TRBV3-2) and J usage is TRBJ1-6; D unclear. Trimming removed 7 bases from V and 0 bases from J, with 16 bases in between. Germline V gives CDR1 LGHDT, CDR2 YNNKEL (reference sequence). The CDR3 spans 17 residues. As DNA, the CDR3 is TGTGCCAGCACAGAAGCCGCCTACACCTCCTATAATTCACCCCTCCACTTT. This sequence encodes CASTEAAYTSYNSPLHF.

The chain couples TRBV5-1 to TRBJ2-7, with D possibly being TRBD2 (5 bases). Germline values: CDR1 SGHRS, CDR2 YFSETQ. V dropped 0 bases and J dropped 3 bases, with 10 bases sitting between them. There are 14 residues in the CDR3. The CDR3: CASSLAGKYYEQYF. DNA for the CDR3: TGCGCCAGCAGCTTGGCCGGGAAATACTACGAGCAGTACTTC.

This CDR3 reads CASKAGPQYNEQFF. The CDR3 DNA reads TGCGCCAGCAAGGCGGGGCCCCAGTACAATGAGCAGTTCTTC. The chain uses TRBV5-1 and TRBJ2-1, with D possibly being TRBD2 (6 bases). Germline CDR1 SGHRS, CDR2 YFSETQ. V lost 6 bases and J lost 4, with 14 bases in between. This CDR3 comprises 14 residues. Based on the CDR3 plus reference TRBV5-1 and TRBJ2-1, the full variable domain is KAGVTQTPRYLIKTRGQQVTLSCSPISGHRSVSWYQQTPGQGLQFLFEYFSETQRNKGNFPGRFSGRQFSNSRSEMNVSTLELGDSALYLCASKAGPQYNEQFFGPGTRLTVL.

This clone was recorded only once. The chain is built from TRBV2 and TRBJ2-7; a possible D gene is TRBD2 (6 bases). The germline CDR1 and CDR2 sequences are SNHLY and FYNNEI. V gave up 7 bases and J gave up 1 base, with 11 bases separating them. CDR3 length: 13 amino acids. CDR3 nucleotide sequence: TGTGCCAGCACCGGGAGTCCTTCCTACGAGCAGTACTTC. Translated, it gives CASTGSPSYEQYF.

The CDR3 spells CASSLREYSPLHF. The CDR3 region has the DNA TGTGCCAGCAGCCTCCGGGAGTATTCACCCCTCCACTTT. The V and J genes are TRBV11-3 and TRBJ1-6; no reliable D call. Germline V CDR1 and CDR2: SGHNT, YENEEA. V shed 5 bases and J shed 8 bases, with 10 bases lying between them. The CDR3 covers 13 residues.

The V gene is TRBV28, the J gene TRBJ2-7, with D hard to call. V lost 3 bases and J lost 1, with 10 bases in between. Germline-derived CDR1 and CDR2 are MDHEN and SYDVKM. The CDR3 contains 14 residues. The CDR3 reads CASSFRGISYEQYF. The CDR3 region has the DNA TGTGCCAGCAGTTTCCGTGGAATATCCTACGAGCAGTACTTC.

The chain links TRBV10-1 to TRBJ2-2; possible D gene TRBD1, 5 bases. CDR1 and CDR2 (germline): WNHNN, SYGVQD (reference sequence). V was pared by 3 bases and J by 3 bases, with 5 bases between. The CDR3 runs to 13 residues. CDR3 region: CASSDRDTGELFF. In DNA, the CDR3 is TGCGCCAGCAGTGACAGGGACACCGGGGAGCTGTTTTTT.

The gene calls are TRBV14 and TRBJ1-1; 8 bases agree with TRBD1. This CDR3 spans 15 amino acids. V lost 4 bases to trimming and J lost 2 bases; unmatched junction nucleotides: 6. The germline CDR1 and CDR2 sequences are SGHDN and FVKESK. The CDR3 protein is CASSPGQGINTEAFF. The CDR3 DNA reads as TGTGCCAGCAGCCCTGGACAGGGAATAAACACTGAAGCTTTCTTT.

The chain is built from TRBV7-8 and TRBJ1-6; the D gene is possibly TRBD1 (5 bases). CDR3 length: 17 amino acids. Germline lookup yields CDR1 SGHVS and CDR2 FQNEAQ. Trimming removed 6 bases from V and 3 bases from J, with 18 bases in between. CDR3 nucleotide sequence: TGTGCCAGCAGTCAGATCCGGGGGATCGGCTATAATTCACCCCTCCACTTT. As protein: CASSQIRGIGYNSPLHF.

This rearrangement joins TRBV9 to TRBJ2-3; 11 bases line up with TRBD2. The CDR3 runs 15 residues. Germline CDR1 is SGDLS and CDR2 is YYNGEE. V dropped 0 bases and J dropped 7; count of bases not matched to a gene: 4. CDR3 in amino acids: CASSVVAGGPNTQYF. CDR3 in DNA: TGTGCCAGCAGCGTAGTAGCGGGGGGGCCGAATACGCAGTATTTT. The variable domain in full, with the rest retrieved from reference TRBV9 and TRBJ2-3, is DSGVTQTPKHLITATGQRVTLRCSPRSGDLSVYWYQQSLDQGLQFLIQYYNGEERAKGNILERFSAQQFPDLHSELNLSSLELGDSALYFCASSVVAGGPNTQYFGPGTRLTVL.